What follows are 22 T cell receptor beta chains derived from one specimen sequenced in a study of blood T cell repertoires in COVID-19. Clones were read by immunoSEQ multiplex PCR, and TCRdb kept only the in-frame ones, dropping some. The repertoire holds over 100,000 clones, with 84% as singletons. Sequencing input: peripheral blood. The receptors were gathered from a woman in her forties or fifties with acute or convalescent COVID-19.

This clone was seen repeatedly, ten times or more. V gene TRBV18 combines with J gene TRBJ1-1; D is perhaps TRBD1 (6 bases). The length of the CDR3 is 15 residues. CDR1 is KGHSH and CDR2 is LQKENI in the germline V gene. V gave up 3 bases and J gave up 4 bases, with 15 bases separating them. CDR3 coding DNA: TGTGCCAGCTCACCCAGCGCAGGACAGTTCACTGAAGCTTTCTTT. As protein: CASSPSAGQFTEAFF.

The rearrangement links TRBV24-1 to TRBJ2-7; D call uncertain. Germline V CDR1 and CDR2: KGHDR, SFDVKD. The V end lost 4 bases, the J end lost 5 bases, and 5 bases lay between the germline ends. The CDR3 is 11 residues long. The chain's CDR3 is CATSDLDEQYF. The DNA for the CDR3 is TGTGCCACCAGTGACTTAGACGAGCAGTACTTC.

This chain connects TRBV28 to TRBJ2-2; 8 bases match TRBD2. J was trimmed by 1 base and V by 2 bases; bases with no gene match: 9. The CDR3 is 18 amino acids. Germline values: CDR1 MDHEN, CDR2 SYDVKM. The CDR3 region is CASSLPPGAGGNTGELFF. DNA for the CDR3: TGTGCCAGCAGTTTACCCCCCGGGGCGGGGGGGAACACCGGGGAGCTGTTTTTT.

The rearrangement links TRBV9 to TRBJ2-1, with TRBD2 matching over 7 bases. Germline lookup yields CDR1 SGDLS and CDR2 YYNGEE. V was clipped by 0 bases and J by 9 bases; unmatched bases: 0. CDR3 length equals 12 residues. This CDR3 is CASSVVAGEQFF. The CDR3 DNA sequence: TGTGCCAGCAGCGTAGTAGCGGGTGAGCAGTTCTTC.

The chain joins TRBV15 to TRBJ2-1, with TRBD2 matching 15 bases. Germline-derived CDR1 and CDR2 are LNHNV and YYDKDF (reference sequence). There are 17 residues in the CDR3. V lost 2 bases to trimming and J lost 7 bases; unmatched junction nucleotides: 6. The CDR3 reads CATSRWPGTSGGNEQFF. DNA for the CDR3: TGTGCCACCAGCAGATGGCCAGGGACTAGCGGGGGGAATGAGCAGTTCTTC.

This clone was detected only a few times. The chain couples TRBV7-2 to TRBJ2-1; no reliable D call. CDR1 and CDR2 from the germline V gene are SGHTA and FQGNSA. The CDR3 is 13 amino acids. V shed 3 bases and J shed 8 bases, with 11 bases lying between them. This chain's CDR3 is CASSLVSKYEQFF. For the CDR3, the DNA is TGTGCCAGCAGCTTGGTATCTAAATATGAGCAGTTCTTC.

The V call is TRBV21-1, the J call TRBJ1-1. TRBV21-1 is labeled a pseudogene. There are 14 residues in the CDR3. The CDR3 spells CASTRRGRDTEAFF. The DNA of the CDR3 is TGTGCCAGCACCCGAAGGGGGAGGGACACTGAAGCTTTCTTT.

The J gene is TRBJ1-4, the V gene TRBV5-1; D call uncertain. V was clipped by 3 bases and J by 7 bases, with 10 bases between them. Germline CDR1 and CDR2: SGHRS and YFSETQ. This CDR3 has 13 residues. CDR3 bases: TGCGCCAGCAGCTGGGTGGGAGGTGAAAAACTGTTTTTT. It codes for CASSWVGGEKLFF.

The rearrangement links TRBV5-1 to TRBJ1-2; 9 bases align to TRBD1. The CDR3 spans 16 residues. J lost 7 bases, V lost 4 bases, and 14 bases had no gene match. Germline values: CDR1 SGHRS, CDR2 YFSETQ. CDR3 region: CASSPGQGVIRGGYTF. The CDR3 DNA is TGCGCCAGCAGCCCGGGACAGGGCGTTATACGGGGTGGCTACACCTTC.

V is TRBV10-1 and J is TRBJ1-6, with D possibly TRBD1 on 5 matching bases. Trimming cost V 3 bases and J 7 bases, with 10 bases left between them. This CDR3 is 14 amino acids long. CDR1 and CDR2 from the germline V gene are WNHNN and SYGVQD (reference sequence). CDR3 loop: CASSEGAGNSPLHF. The DNA for the CDR3 is TGCGCCAGCAGTGAAGGGGCAGGGAATTCACCCCTCCACTTT.

The chain recombines TRBV11-2 with TRBJ1-4; D perhaps matches TRBD1 (5 bases). CDR3 length: 13 residues. CDR1 SGHAT and CDR2 FQNNGV come from the germline V gene. Trimming cost V 5 bases and J 14 bases, with 18 bases left between them. CDR3 region: CASSPGLLETLFF. Here the CDR3 DNA reads TGTGCCAGCAGCCCGGGACTTCTCGAAACGCTGTTTTTT. The whole variable domain, remainder taken from reference TRBV11-2 and TRBJ1-4, is EAGVAQSPRYKIIEKRQSVAFWCNPISGHATLYWYQQILGQGPKLLIQFQNNGVVDDSQLPKDRFSAERLKGVDSTLKIQPAKLEDSAVYLCASSPGLLETLFFGSGTQLSVL.

The chain joins TRBV9 to TRBJ2-2, with D perhaps matching TRBD1 (5 bases). The V and J ends lost 0 bases and 4 bases respectively, with 10 bases between them. Germline CDR1 is SGDLS and CDR2 is YYNGEE. The CDR3 has 15 amino acids. CDR3 residues: CASSVAAGLTGELFF. Here the CDR3 DNA reads TGTGCCAGCAGCGTAGCAGCAGGGCTCACCGGGGAGCTGTTTTTT.

The V gene is TRBV10-3, the J gene TRBJ2-6; D gene unclear. Per germline, CDR1 ENHRY and CDR2 SYGVKD. The CDR3 covers 16 residues. Between the trimmed V and J ends, which lost 7 bases and 0 bases, there was a span of 13 bases. Here the CDR3 reads CAINSLNGSGANVLTF. Here the CDR3 DNA reads TGTGCCATCAACTCCCTGAACGGCTCTGGGGCCAACGTCCTGACTTTC.

The genes are TRBV24-1 and TRBJ1-6; D is uncertain. Germline-derived CDR1 and CDR2 are KGHDR and SFDVKD. This CDR3 comprises 17 residues. V dropped 4 bases and J dropped 8 bases, with 20 bases sitting between them. The CDR3 is CATSELSSGKRHSPLHF. The CDR3 bases are TGTGCCACCAGTGAACTCTCCTCCGGGAAACGGCATTCACCCCTCCACTTT.

This sequence joins TRBV5-1 and TRBJ2-3; tentatively, D is TRBD1 (5 bases). Trimming cost V 0 bases and J 2 bases, with 10 bases left between them. The CDR3 length is 15 residues. The germline CDR1 and CDR2 sequences are SGHRS and YFSETQ. The CDR3 is CASSLVARVTDTQYF. The CDR3 bases are TGCGCCAGCAGCTTGGTTGCCAGGGTCACAGATACGCAGTATTTT.

This chain links TRBV20-1 with TRBJ2-1; 9 bases agree with TRBD1. CDR3 length: 16 amino acids. The junction had 14 bases not matched to a gene; V was cut back by 3 bases and J by 8 bases. Per germline, CDR1 DFQATT and CDR2 SNEGSKA (reference sequence). The CDR3 is CSASGGRDRASHEQFF. In nucleotides, the CDR3 is TGCAGTGCTAGTGGAGGCCGGGACAGGGCCTCCCATGAGCAGTTCTTC.

This clone occurred a few times. The rearrangement joins TRBV15 to TRBJ1-6, with 7 bases matching TRBD1. Germline-derived CDR1 and CDR2 are LNHNV and YYDKDF (reference sequence). The CDR3 covers 15 residues. V was pared by 1 base and J by 9 bases, with 6 bases of the junction left unmatched. The CDR3 DNA is TGTGCCACCAGCAGAGTAGACAGGGCCCGTTCACCCCTCCACTTT. This sequence encodes CATSRVDRARSPLHF. The full variable domain, in which reference TRBV15 and TRBJ1-6 provide the parts outside the CDR3, is DAMVIQNPRYQVTQFGKPVTLSCSQTLNHNVMYWYQQKSSQAPKLLFHYYDKDFNNEADTPDNFQSRRPNTSFCFLDIRSPGLGDTAMYLCATSRVDRARSPLHFGNGTRLTVT.

The chain links TRBV10-3 to TRBJ2-7, with a possible D match to TRBD1 (6 bases). Germline assignment: CDR1 ENHRY and CDR2 SYGVKD. The ends were cut back, 3 bases at V and 2 bases at J, with 14 bases in the middle. This CDR3 is 15 amino acids long. The CDR3 here is CAISDGRGGPYEQYF. CDR3 bases: TGTGCCATCAGTGATGGCAGGGGTGGCCCCTACGAGCAGTACTTC.

The rearrangement uses TRBV7-9 and TRBJ1-1; unclear D gene. The germline V gene has CDR1 SEHNR and CDR2 FQNEAQ (reference sequence). Trimming shortened V by 8 bases and J by 2 bases, and 12 bases separated the two germline ends. The CDR3 spans 13 residues. This CDR3 is CASEARPNTEAFF. CDR3 sequence (DNA): TGTGCCAGCGAGGCCCGTCCAAACACTGAAGCTTTCTTT.

V is TRBV18 and J is TRBJ1-1; D gene unclear. The germline V and J ends were trimmed by 4 bases and 8 bases, with 14 bases remaining between them. The CDR3 consists of 13 residues. The V gene's germline CDR1 is KGHSH and CDR2 LQKENI. In nucleotides, the CDR3 is TGTGCCAGCTCACAAATGGGTTCCGGGGAAGCTTTCTTT. Translation: CASSQMGSGEAFF. Looking up the rest from reference TRBV18 and TRBJ1-1 gives the full variable domain: NAGVMQNPRHLVRRRGQEARLRCSPMKGHSHVYWYRQLPEEGLKFMVYLQKENIIDESGMPKERFSAEFPKEGPSILRIQQVVRGDSAAYFCASSQMGSGEAFFGQGTRLTVV.

The chain joins TRBV5-1 to TRBJ2-3; TRBD1 matches at 9 bases. The V gene's germline CDR1 is SGHRS and CDR2 YFSETQ. Trimming at V came to 4 bases and at J to 3 bases, leaving 3 bases not matched to a gene. The CDR3 has 14 amino acids. As DNA, the CDR3 is TGCGCCAGCAGCGTACAGGGGGCGACAGATACGCAGTATTTT. As protein: CASSVQGATDTQYF.

The chain joins TRBV4-1 to TRBJ1-6; no firm D call. The CDR3 is 14 residues long. CDR1 MGHRA and CDR2 YSYEKL come from the germline V gene. Deletions cut 1 base from V and 6 bases from J, with 7 bases between. The CDR3 loop reads CASSQGVGNSPLHF. For the CDR3, the DNA is TGCGCCAGCAGCCAAGGCGTTGGTAATTCACCCCTCCACTTT.